This is a list of T cell receptor beta chains from one sample in a study of blood T cell repertoires in COVID-19. Libraries were prepared by immunoSEQ multiplex PCR; TCRdb keeps only in-frame clonotypes and omits some of them. The sample holds roughly 500,000 clones; roughly 87% are singletons and the top ten take roughly 1%. Sequences were obtained from peripheral blood. These receptors all come from a young man with COVID-19, enrolled during active disease. Each CDR3 is given with its conserved first and last residue. The D gene is left open where the match is weak. Clone size, where shown, is once, few, many, or a class for clones that have expanded.

TRBD1 | . | TRBJ2-7 | TRBV28 | CASSFGFAHRDSMTYEQYF | TGTGCCAGCAGTTTCGGTTTCGCCCATCGGGACAGTATGACCTACGAGCAGTACTTC
. | . | TRBJ1-6 | TRBV6-5 | CASSDSGLYNSPLHF | TGTGCCAGCAGTGACTCGGGACTCTATAATTCACCCCTCCACTTT
TRBD2 | . | TRBJ2-1 | TRBV6-6 | CASSYSGGYNEQFF | TGTGCCAGCAGTTACTCGGGGGGGTACAATGAGCAGTTCTTC
. | . | TRBJ2-5 | TRBV6-5 | CASSLTAPGLATQYF | TGTGCCAGCAGCCTCACCGCTCCGGGACTGGCAACCCAGTACTTC
TRBD2 | . | TRBJ2-7 | TRBV5-4 | CASSFGAGGNYEQYF | TGTGCCAGCAGCTTTGGAGCGGGAGGGAACTACGAGCAGTACTTC
. | . | TRBJ1-5 | TRBV18 | CASSPPSGRGQPQHF | TGTGCCAGCTCACCACCTTCAGGGAGGGGACAGCCCCAGCATTTT
. | . | TRBJ2-1 | TRBV19 | CASSIAGWNEQFF | TGTGCCAGTAGTATAGCAGGGTGGAATGAGCAGTTCTTC
. | . | TRBJ2-2 | TRBV7-7 | CASSLAVRSGELFF | TGTGCTAGCAGCTTAGCGGTACGGTCCGGGGAGCTGTTTTTT
. | . | TRBJ2-1 | TRBV7-3 | CASSLARGNEQFF | TGTGCCAGCAGCCTCGCCCGGGGCAATGAGCAGTTCTTC
. | . | TRBJ2-1 | TRBV18 | CASSRQNSGGWTRNEQFF | TGTGCCAGCTCAAGGCAAAACAGTGGGGGGTGGACTCGGAATGAGCAGTTCTTC
TRBD2 | . | TRBJ2-1 | TRBV3-1/TRBV3-2 | CASSQELGGGEQANEQFF | TGTGCCAGCAGCCAAGAGTTGGGCGGGGGGGAACAGGCCAATGAGCAGTTCTTC
. | once | TRBJ2-1 | TRBV5-5 | CASSLDGSPYNEQFF | TGTGCCAGCAGCTTGGACGGGAGTCCCTACAATGAGCAGTTCTTC